This is a list of T cell receptor beta chains from one sample in a study of cytomegalovirus exposure and HLA in healthy donors. Produced via immunoSEQ multiplex PCR; TCRdb's table is partial and in-frame only. Seen here are 100,000 to 150,000 clones, 88% observed once, and the top ten hold roughly 1.4%. Sequences were obtained from PBMCs. The receptors stem from a man between 25 and 39 years old in good health and CMV-seronegative. Both conserved end residues are part of each CDR3. Each record gives: V gene, CDR3 length, clone size, J gene, CDR3 protein. Rows may omit the clone size; those that give it use once, few, many or a size class.

>TRBV10-2|16|.|TRBJ2-3
CASMTRAGGGLDTQYF
>TRBV30|16|.|TRBJ2-7
CAWSPQLASWFYEQYF
>TRBV18|17|.|TRBJ2-1
CASSLTSGLAAYNEQFF
>TRBV19|14|.|TRBJ2-7
CASMTGQGPYEQYF
>TRBV7-9|15|.|TRBJ1-3
CASSPPGAPGNTIYF
>TRBV7-8|14|.|TRBJ1-2
CASSLGPGGLGYTF
>TRBV10-3|16|.|TRBJ2-7
CAIRGTTSAQADEQYF
>TRBV4-3|15|.|TRBJ2-2
CASSPRLVNTGELFF
>TRBV13|15|.|TRBJ2-7
CASSTPGQVPYEQYF
>TRBV19|14|few|TRBJ1-4
CASSPGRGSEKLFF
>TRBV11-2|14|.|TRBJ2-3
CASSFLSGADTQYF
>TRBV2|13|.|TRBJ2-7
CASRIGHSYEQYF
>TRBV7-8|14|.|TRBJ1-2
CASSSTQGLGGYTF